The rows below give T cell receptor beta chains drawn from one sample of a study of early T cells in non-severe SARS-CoV-2 infection. TCRdb passed the 5' RACE reads through MiXCR, listing each CDR3 protein once. This sample yields nearly 60,000 distinct CDR3 sequences, of which approximately 11% are seen a single time; about 9.7% belongs to the top ten. Sequenced input: whole blood. These receptors originate from an adult who was a healthcare worker with PCR-confirmed SARS-CoV-2 infection or an uninfected control (not recorded which). The CDR3 runs from the conserved cysteine through the conserved F or W. D genes are given only for firm matches. Expanded clones are given a class, and other clones once, few, many or no size at all.

v_call	d_call	clone_size	j_call	cdr3_nt	cdr3_aa
TRBV11-2	.	many	TRBJ1-5	TGTGCCAGCAGCTTAGTGTCGAGGGAGGGCAATCAGCCCCAGCATTTT	CASSLVSREGNQPQHF
TRBV29-1	.	.	TRBJ1-1	TGCAGCGTGCGGCGAGGCGCTGAAGCTTTCTTT	CSVRRGAEAFF
TRBV7-2	TRBD2	few	TRBJ2-5	TGTGCCAGCAGCACGACCCTGGGACTAGCGGGAGGGTCTGAGACCCAGTACTTC	CASSTTLGLAGGSETQYF
TRBV3-1	.	many	TRBJ1-6	TGTGCCAGCAGCCAAGAAAGGGTTGGGCATTCACCCCTCCACTTT	CASSQERVGHSPLHF
TRBV5-1	TRBD2	many	TRBJ2-1	TGCGCCAGCAGCCCGACACTAGCGGGGGGCCGGAGCTCCTACAATGAGCAGTTCTTC	CASSPTLAGGRSSYNEQFF
TRBV3-1	TRBD2	many	TRBJ2-5	TGTGCCAGCACCGGACTAGCGGGGACCGAAGAGACCCAGTACTTC	CASTGLAGTEETQYF
TRBV9	.	many	TRBJ2-5	TGTGCCAGCAGCGTAGGACTGATGCAAGAGACCCAGTACTTC	CASSVGLMQETQYF
TRBV7-9	TRBD2	few	TRBJ2-1	TGTGCCAGCAGCCCAGAGGGCGGGGGGGCTTTCGGCAATGAGCAGTTCTTC	CASSPEGGGAFGNEQFF
TRBV6-2/TRBV6-3	.	.	TRBJ1-2	TGTGCCAGCAGTTACTTCGACGTCTATGGCTACACCTTC	CASSYFDVYGYTF
TRBV4-3	.	many	TRBJ1-4	TGCGCCAGCAGCCAAGGTCATTCAACTAATGAAAAACTGTTTTTT	CASSQGHSTNEKLFF
TRBV7-3	.	.	TRBJ1-1	TGTGCCAGCAGCTTAGACGGTACCACTGAAGCTTTCTTT	CASSLDGTTEAFF
TRBV12-3/TRBV12-4	TRBD1	few	TRBJ2-1	TGTGCCAGCAGACCGGGACAGGCGGACAATGAGCAGTTCTTC	CASRPGQADNEQFF
TRBV7-6	.	.	TRBJ2-1	TGTGCCAGCAGCTCCCTCCGCTGGGATGAGCAGTTCTTC	CASSSLRWDEQFF
TRBV20-1	TRBD2	.	TRBJ2-7	TGCAGTGCTAGAGATACGCGGGAGGTTGTCCACGAGCAGTACTTC	CSARDTREVVHEQYF
TRBV2	.	.	TRBJ2-1	TGTGCCAGCACCGACCAGGGAACCTACAATGAGCAGTTCTTC	CASTDQGTYNEQFF
TRBV5-1	.	few	TRBJ2-1	TGCGCCAGCAGCTCACTAGCCAATGAGCAGTTCTTC	CASSSLANEQFF
TRBV5-4	TRBD1	.	TRBJ1-6	TGTGCCAGCAGCTTCGACCTTTCCGGGACAGGTGATTCACCCCTCCACTTT	CASSFDLSGTGDSPLHF
TRBV15	.	.	TRBJ1-6	TGTGCCACCACAGATCAGGCCGGGGGTGGCTCACCCCTCCACTTT	CATTDQAGGGSPLHF
TRBV10-3	.	once	TRBJ1-2	TGTGCCATCACCGGGACTGTAGCTAACTATGGCTACACCTTC	CAITGTVANYGYTF
TRBV24-1	.	many	TRBJ2-1	TGTGCCACCAGTGGGAGGGAAAACAGAATATACAATGAGCAGTTCTTC	CATSGRENRIYNEQFF
TRBV28	.	.	TRBJ2-1	TGTGCCAGCAGTTTTGTTCTTGGACAAAGCTACAATGAGCAGTTCTTC	CASSFVLGQSYNEQFF
TRBV11-3	TRBD2	.	TRBJ2-5	TGTGCCAGCAGCCCTTTGGCCGGACTAGGGGTTGGGGAGACCCAGTACTTC	CASSPLAGLGVGETQYF
TRBV7-9	.	.	TRBJ1-1	TGTGCCAGCAGTTCTACTCGGGACACTGAAGCTTTCTTT	CASSSTRDTEAFF
TRBV5-1	.	.	TRBJ1-1	TGCGCCAGCAGCCCGGGGGTGAACACTGAAGCTTTCTTT	CASSPGVNTEAFF
TRBV18	.	.	TRBJ1-5	TGTGCCAGCTCACCAGGGCAAACCAACCAGCCCCAGCATTTT	CASSPGQTNQPQHF
TRBV5-1	.	.	TRBJ1-2	TGCGCCAGCAGCTTGGGCCCCGTCGGGAACTATGGCTACACCTTC	CASSLGPVGNYGYTF
TRBV24-1	TRBD2	many	TRBJ2-5	TGTGCCACCAGTGCGGGACTAGCGGGAGTGGAGACCCAGTACTTC	CATSAGLAGVETQYF
TRBV7-9	.	few	TRBJ2-7	TGTGCCAGCAGCACTTCCCACCACTACGAGCAGTACTTC	CASSTSHHYEQYF